Listed below are T cell receptor beta chains from one sample, sequenced in a study of shared clonotypes between healthy human individuals. TCRdb keeps only in-frame clones here, not all; method: immunoSEQ multiplex PCR. The repertoire holds under 2.5 million clones, with under 95% as singletons. Sequences were obtained from naive CD4+ T cells from PBMCs. The receptors originated from a man between 18 and 29 years old in good health. Some clones in this sample may be carry-over from other donors' samples. Each CDR3 is given with its conserved first and last residue. D genes are given only for firm matches. The listing skips clone size in some rows; elsewhere it reads once, few, many or a size class.

clone size,V gene,D gene,CDR3 protein
-,TRBV10-3,-,CAIGEGGYGYTF
-,TRBV5-6,-,CASSSPLSDEQFF
-,TRBV5-1,-,CASSWAGTTSYEQYF
-,TRBV7-3,-,CASSLTSGAYNEQFF
-,TRBV6-5,-,CASSYKPADYGYTF
-,TRBV6-1,-,CASSELSNRGYTF
-,TRBV11-2,TRBD1,CASSWQGARTDTQYF
-,TRBV7-8,TRBD2,CASSLALLAGGIVETQYF
-,TRBV6-1,-,CASSEGGAIRGYTF
-,TRBV6-1,TRBD1,CASSGTGFHEQYF
-,TRBV7-3,TRBD1,CASSSGTGKTGELFF
-,TRBV28,-,CASSFSGVGGYEQYF
-,TRBV7-9,-,CASSRGVSGNTGELFF
once,TRBV27,TRBD2,CASSLTPRLAGGTNTGELFF
-,TRBV6-6,-,CASQLIRGGNQPQHF